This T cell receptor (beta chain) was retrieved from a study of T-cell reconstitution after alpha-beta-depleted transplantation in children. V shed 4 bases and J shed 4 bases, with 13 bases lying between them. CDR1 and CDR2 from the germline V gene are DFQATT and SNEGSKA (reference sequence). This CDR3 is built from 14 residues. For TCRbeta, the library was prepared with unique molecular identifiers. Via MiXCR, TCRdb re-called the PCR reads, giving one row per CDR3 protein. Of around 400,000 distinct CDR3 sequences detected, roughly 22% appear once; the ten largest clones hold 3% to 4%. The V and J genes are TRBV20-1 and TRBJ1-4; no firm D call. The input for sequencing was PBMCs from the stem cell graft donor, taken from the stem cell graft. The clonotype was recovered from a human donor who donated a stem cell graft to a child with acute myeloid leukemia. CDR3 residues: CSAKSALGNEKLFF. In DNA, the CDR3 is TGCAGTGCTAAAAGCGCCTTGGGTAATGAAAAACTGTTTTTT.